A selection of T cell receptor beta chains follows, all from one sample in a study of T-cell reconstitution after alpha-beta-depleted transplantation in children. Via MiXCR, TCRdb re-called the PCR reads, giving one row per CDR3 protein. Of around 500,000 distinct CDR3 sequences in the sample, 23% are singletons; the top ten hold 14%. The sample consisted of PBMCs, mostly from graft donor cells, taken 360 days after TCRalphabeta/CD19-depleted stem cell transplant. All receptors come from a boy under three years old who had a stem cell transplant for acute myeloid leukemia, so the T cells may come from the graft donor. CDR3s include the opening cysteine and the closing phenylalanine or tryptophan. D genes are given only for firm matches. Only part of the rows carry a size: once, few, many, or a class if the clone is expanded.

TRBV6-1	many	TRBJ2-5	.	TGTGCCACCGGGACCCAGTACTTC	CATGTQYF
TRBV20-1	.	TRBJ2-4	TRBD1	TGCAGTGCTCCACCGGGACAGAGAGCCAAAAACATTCAGTACTTC	CSAPPGQRAKNIQYF
TRBV12-3/TRBV12-4	.	TRBJ2-1	TRBD2	TGTGCCAGCAGTTCTAGCGGGGGGGCTGTGGTTGAGCAGTTCTTC	CASSSSGGAVVEQFF
TRBV4-3	.	TRBJ1-1	.	TGCGCCAGCAGCCAAGATGAGACAAGGCCTAACACTGAAGCTTTCTTT	CASSQDETRPNTEAFF
TRBV6-5	few	TRBJ2-7	TRBD1	TGTGCCAGCAGTCACGACAGGGCAGTCTCCTACGAGCAGTACTTC	CASSHDRAVSYEQYF
TRBV20-1	.	TRBJ2-1	TRBD1	TGCAGTGCTCCGAAGACAGGGGGACAGACCAATGAGCAGTTCTTC	CSAPKTGGQTNEQFF
TRBV27	many	TRBJ2-7	.	TGTGCCAGCAGTTTAGGCAGCCTCTACGAGCAGTACTTC	CASSLGSLYEQYF
TRBV6-2/TRBV6-3	.	TRBJ1-1	.	TGTGCCAGCAGTTACCCCGTAGAAGAAGCTTTCTTT	CASSYPVEEAFF
TRBV4-2	.	TRBJ2-3	TRBD2	TGTGCCAGCAGCCAAGATCCCACTAGCGGGTACAAGTATTTT	CASSQDPTSGYKYF
TRBV6-5	many	TRBJ2-2	.	TGTGCCAGCAGTTACGATCGTTTCACCGGGGAGCTGTTTTTT	CASSYDRFTGELFF
TRBV20-1	few	TRBJ2-3	.	TGCAGTGCTACAGACCCTAGCACAGATACGCAGTATTTT	CSATDPSTDTQYF
TRBV7-2	.	TRBJ2-5	.	TGTGCCAGCAGCTTACAGGGGATCCGGGAGACCCAGTACTTC	CASSLQGIRETQYF
TRBV18	few	TRBJ1-6	TRBD1	TGTGCCAGCTCACCAGGACAGGGGGCTGCAAGTTCACCCCTCCACTTT	CASSPGQGAASSPLHF